This T cell receptor beta chain derives from a study of blood T cell repertoires in COVID-19. Authors' data handling: Counts of nucleated cells, estimated from reference gene primer amplification, were obtained. Assay used: immunoSEQ multiplex PCR; TCRdb lists only in-frame clones, some missing. V and J calls and clone size are copied from that table; D and trimming were computed from the DNA. The sample lists 150,000 to 200,000 clones, 80% to 90% occurring once. V dropped 4 bases and J dropped 4; count of bases not matched to a gene: 5. CDR3 size: 14 residues. CDR1 and CDR2 (germline): MNHEY, SVGAGI.

The sequencing input was peripheral blood. The chain combines TRBV6-5 with TRBJ1-1; TRBD1 aligns across 8 bases. This receptor was obtained from a man aged 18 to 30 who had recovered from COVID-19. CDR3 bases: TGTGCCAGCAGTTTGGACAGGGTTGTCACTGAAGCTTTCTTT. Translated: CASSLDRVVTEAFF.